This T cell receptor (beta chain) is from a study of T-cell reconstitution after alpha-beta-depleted transplantation in children. Preparing the TCRbeta library involved the use of unique molecular identifiers. TCRdb processed the PCR reads anew with MiXCR; each CDR3 protein has one entry. The sample carries 420,000 or so distinct CDR3 sequences, 11% recorded once. The material was PBMCs from the stem cell graft donor, obtained from the stem cell graft. The sequence was collected from a human donor who donated a stem cell graft to a child with acute myeloid leukemia.

Written as DNA, the CDR3 is TGTGCCAGCAGCCTGGGGGGGGCGGGAGTAGATACGCAGTATTTT. This gives the protein CASSLGGAGVDTQYF. The chain employs TRBV3-1 and TRBJ2-3; D might be TRBD2 (7 bases). The CDR3 totals 15 residues. Per the germline V gene, CDR1 is LGHDT and CDR2 is YNNKEL (reference sequence). V was clipped by 4 bases and J by 5 bases, with 16 bases between them.